The 20 T cell receptor beta chains below come from one sample, sequenced in a study of metastatic and nonmetastatic thyroid tumors. TCRdb re-clonotyped the PCR reads through MiXCR. The sample holds about 70,000 clones, 18% seen once. Nobody among the patients had been given any treatment before thyroid surgery. Specimen: blood. The receptors stem from a female donor with papillary thyroid cancer or a benign thyroid nodule (not recorded which). Some clones in this sample may be carry-over from other donors' samples.

The chain joins TRBV6-1 to TRBJ2-3, with a possible D match to TRBD1 (6 bases). Germline-derived CDR1 and CDR2 are MNHNS and SASEGT. The CDR3 totals 13 residues. The V end was cut by 7 bases, the J end by 4 bases, with 12 bases between. CDR3 nucleotides: TGTGCCAGCACGTACAGGGTCGCAGATACGCAGTATTTT. Its translation: CASTYRVADTQYF.

This chain connects TRBV7-8 to TRBJ1-5; TRBD1 aligns across 7 bases. V shed 5 bases, J shed 5 bases, and the junction held 6 bases outside the gene matches. The CDR3 is 14 residues long. CDR1 SGHVS and CDR2 FQNEAQ come from the germline V gene. CDR3 DNA: TGTGCCAGCAGCAGAGACAGGGCGGATCAGCCCCAGCATTTT. It encodes CASSRDRADQPQHF.

This clone was observed at least ten times. The gene calls are TRBV9 and TRBJ2-2; D remains ambiguous. Germline V CDR1 and CDR2: SGDLS, YYNGEE. The CDR3 is 14 residues long. V was clipped by 3 bases and J by 5 bases, with 11 bases between them. CDR3 in DNA: TGTGCCAGCAGCGCCGATAGAGAGACCGGGGAGCTGTTTTTT. Protein product: CASSADRETGELFF.

This clone appeared a few times. J is TRBJ1-2 and V is TRBV19, with a weak D call TRBD1 (5 bases). CDR3 length: 15 amino acids. Trimming took 4 bases from V and 2 from J, leaving 14 bases between them. CDR1 and CDR2 (germline): LNHDA, SQIVND (reference sequence). The CDR3 DNA sequence: TGTGCCAGTAGTACTCTGGACACGAAGAACTATGGCTACACCTTC. Amino acids: CASSTLDTKNYGYTF.

Many counts were recorded for this clone. The chain links TRBV6-9 to TRBJ1-5; D gene unclear. Trimming removed 5 bases at V and 4 bases at J, with 0 bases between. Germline CDR1 MNHGY, CDR2 SVAAGI. The CDR3 is made up of 10 amino acids. CDR3 in DNA: TGTGCCAGCAGTAATCAGCCCCAGCATTTT. Amino acid sequence: CASSNQPQHF.

The chain combines TRBV7-9 with TRBJ2-2; D is possibly TRBD1 (6 bases). Germline assignment: CDR1 SEHNR and CDR2 FQNEAQ (reference sequence). The V and J ends lost 10 bases and 4 bases respectively, with 16 bases between them. This CDR3 has 14 residues. In DNA, the CDR3 is TGTGCCACGGGGACATTGGCCACCACCGGGGAGCTGTTTTTT. It encodes CATGTLATTGELFF.

This chain uses TRBV19 with TRBJ2-3, with D unresolved. CDR3 size: 14 residues. The germline gives CDR1 LNHDA, CDR2 SQIVND (reference sequence). V was cut by 4 bases and J by 2 bases, with 10 bases left in between. The CDR3 loop is CASSTLSTTDTQYF. The CDR3 DNA reads TGTGCCAGTAGTACCCTCAGTACCACAGATACGCAGTATTTT.

A word on this clone: A much bigger clone sits one base away, suggesting this may be a read error. J is TRBJ1-1 and V is TRBV10-2; D uncertain. Germline V lookup: CDR1 WSHSY, CDR2 SAAADI. The CDR3 is 13 residues long. Trimming shortened V by 6 bases and J by 3 bases, and 11 bases separated the two germline ends. This CDR3 reads CASSANGYTEAFF. In DNA, the CDR3 is TGCGCCAGCAGCGCCAACGGGTACACTGAAGCTTTCTTT.

This clone appeared many times. This chain connects TRBV12-3 or TRBV12-4 to TRBJ2-3; D may be TRBD2 (5 bases). Trimming cost V 8 bases and J 0 bases, with 18 bases left between them. The CDR3 has 16 amino acids. CDR3 bases: TGTGCCAGCGGGTGTGAAGTAACGGGAAGCACAGATACGCAGTATTTT. Residues: CASGCEVTGSTDTQYF.

In this sample, this clone turned up many times. The chain uses TRBV5-1 and TRBJ2-5; D is uncertain. The CDR3 runs 13 residues. The germline V and J ends were trimmed by 2 bases and 1 base, with 6 bases remaining between them. Germline loops: CDR1 SGHRS, CDR2 YFSETQ. The CDR3 spells CASSLAFQETQYF. The CDR3 DNA follows: TGCGCCAGCAGCTTAGCGTTCCAAGAGACCCAGTACTTC.

This chain joins TRBV7-9 and TRBJ2-7; either TRBD1 or TRBD2 may supply D (5 bases each). Germline CDR1 and CDR2: SEHNR and FQNEAQ (reference sequence). The CDR3 has 14 amino acids. Deletions cut 3 bases from V and 2 bases from J, with 11 bases between. The CDR3 DNA follows: TGTGCCAGCAGCTTCACCGGGGCTCCCTACGAGCAGTACTTC. This encodes CASSFTGAPYEQYF.

This clone was found many times. The rearrangement links TRBV27 to TRBJ2-1, with 8 bases fitting TRBD2. This CDR3 comprises 15 residues. V shed 11 bases and J 4 bases; nucleotides not matched to a gene: 13. CDR1 is MNHEY, CDR2 SMNVEV, per germline (reference sequence). The CDR3 sequence: CAVRGGLFPYNEQFF. CDR3 in DNA: TGTGCCGTCCGGGGGGGTCTATTCCCATACAATGAGCAGTTCTTC.

This clone was counted at least ten times. This CDR3 is CASTLPSRLAGLAKNIQYF. In DNA, the CDR3 is TGTGCCAGCACCTTACCTAGCAGGCTAGCGGGGTTAGCCAAAAACATTCAGTACTTC. J is TRBJ2-4 and V is TRBV27; 9 nucleotides line up with TRBD2. The V gene end was trimmed by 7 bases and the J gene end by 0 bases; junction bases not matched to a gene: 16. The CDR3 is 19 amino acids. Germline CDR1 is MNHEY and CDR2 is SMNVEV (reference sequence).

This clone was counted many times. The V and J genes are TRBV24-1 and TRBJ2-5, with D perhaps matching TRBD2 (6 bases). The ends were cut back, 5 bases at V and 3 bases at J, with 15 bases in the middle. The CDR3 spans 15 residues. Looked up from germline, CDR1 is KGHDR and CDR2 is SFDVKD. The CDR3 sequence: CATSAVMGLKETQYF. DNA of the CDR3: TGTGCCACCAGTGCGGTAATGGGACTGAAAGAGACCCAGTACTTC.

In this sample, this clone turned up many times. The V and J genes are TRBV6-5 and TRBJ2-7; TRBD1 matches at 9 bases. Trimming at V came to 2 bases and at J to 5 bases, leaving 10 bases not matched to a gene. This CDR3 has 16 residues. Germline loops: CDR1 MNHEY, CDR2 SVGAGI. In DNA form, the CDR3 reads TGTGCCAGCAGTTACGCGGGACAGGGCATCCGTGACGAGCAGTACTTC. This translates into CASSYAGQGIRDEQYF.

This clone was counted many times. The genes are TRBV24-1 and TRBJ2-7; TRBD1 matches at 8 bases. Losses at the gene ends were 9 bases for V and 3 bases for J; bases not matched to a gene: 12. There are 15 residues in the CDR3. CDR1 and CDR2 (germline): KGHDR, SFDVKD. This CDR3 reads CATPEQGVQYYEQYF. CDR3 nucleotides: TGTGCCACCCCCGAACAGGGGGTACAGTACTACGAGCAGTACTTC.

This clone was detected many times. The chain employs TRBV20-1 and TRBJ2-2, with D unclear. The V end was cut by 6 bases, the J end by 2 bases, with 10 bases between. Per the germline V gene, CDR1 is DFQATT and CDR2 is SNEGSKA (reference sequence). There are 13 residues in the CDR3. As DNA, the CDR3 is TGCAGTGCCCTAAACAGAAACACCGGGGAGCTGTTTTTT. Amino acid sequence: CSALNRNTGELFF.

This clone showed up many times. CDR3 DNA: TGCAGTGCTAGAGTTCCGGGGGACCGCAAAAACATTCAGTACTTC. The encoded protein is CSARVPGDRKNIQYF. J is TRBJ2-4 and V is TRBV20-1, with a tentative D call TRBD2 (6 bases). V lost 1 base and J 3 bases, leaving 13 bases between the germline ends. The CDR3 covers 15 residues. Germline loops: CDR1 DFQATT, CDR2 SNEGSKA (reference sequence).

At least ten counts were recorded for this clone. The rearrangement joins TRBV29-1 to TRBJ1-2, with 8 nucleotides matching TRBD1. The CDR3 totals 13 residues. Germline V gives CDR1 SQVTM, CDR2 ANQGSEA. V gave up 7 bases and J gave up 1 base; unmatched junction bases: 5. The CDR3: CSAPTGDNYGYTF. CDR3 DNA sequence: TGCAGCGCCCCGACAGGGGATAACTATGGCTACACCTTC.

This clone was seen ten or more times. The gene calls are TRBV6-4 and TRBJ2-2, with TRBD2 matching 10 bases. The CDR3 runs to 14 residues. V lost 5 bases, J lost 4 bases, and 1 base stayed unmatched. Germline CDR1 MRHNA, CDR2 SNTAGT. CDR3: CASSSGRATGELFF. The CDR3 DNA reads TGTGCCAGCAGTAGCGGGAGGGCCACCGGGGAGCTGTTTTTT.